A selection of T cell receptor beta chains follows, all from one sample in a study of T cells in Graves' hyperthyroidism and ophthalmopathy. TCRdb independently ran MiXCR on the multiplex PCR reads; one entry per CDR3 protein. The table has roughly 500,000 distinct CDR3 sequences, 46% seen once. The specimen sequenced was peripheral blood or thyroid tissue (not recorded which). The receptors derive from an adult woman with Graves' disease, either hyperthyroidism or ophthalmopathy (not recorded which). Each CDR3 is given with its conserved first and last residue. D genes are given only for firm matches. Not every row has a clone size; where given, it reads once, few, many or a size class.

cdr3_aa cdr3_nt d_call j_call v_call clone_size
CASSQDRLGDMNTEAFF TGCGCCAGCAGCCAAGATCGGTTGGGGGATATGAACACTGAAGCTTTCTTT . TRBJ1-1 TRBV4-1 many
CASSPLGQNYGYTF TGTGCCAGCTCACCACTGGGACAGAACTATGGCTACACCTTC TRBD1 TRBJ1-2 TRBV18 many
CASSREDQPQHF TGTGCCAGCAGCCGCGAGGATCAGCCCCAGCATTTT . TRBJ1-5 TRBV11-2 many
CASSVWEDSYEQYF TGTGCCAGCAGTGTGTGGGAGGACTCCTACGAGCAGTACTTC . TRBJ2-7 TRBV2 many
CASSQVGGGATGELFF TGCGCCAGCAGCCAAGTAGGAGGAGGGGCCACCGGGGAGCTGTTTTTT . TRBJ2-2 TRBV4-1 .
CASSLQTTTARLAQYF TGTGCCAGCAGCTTACAGACTACGACAGCCCGTTTGGCCCAGTACTTC . TRBJ2-5 TRBV11-2 .
CASRRLAIPSTDTQYF TGTGCCAGCAGGAGGCTAGCGATACCTAGCACAGATACGCAGTATTTT . TRBJ2-3 TRBV6-1 few
CAIKEMAGTGANVLTF TGTGCCATCAAGGAAATGGCCGGGACTGGGGCCAACGTCCTGACTTTC . TRBJ2-6 TRBV10-3 .
CSATGTGSSYEQYF TGCAGTGCTACCGGGACAGGGAGCTCCTACGAGCAGTACTTC TRBD1 TRBJ2-7 TRBV20-1 once
CASSQLTGFYGYTF TGTGCCAGCAGCCAGCTTACAGGTTTCTATGGCTACACCTTC . TRBJ1-2 TRBV14 .
CASSYTGGTEAFF TGTGCCAGCAGTTATACAGGGGGAACTGAAGCTTTCTTT TRBD1 TRBJ1-1 TRBV6-5 many
CASSMGSAGNTF TGTGCCAGTAGTATGGGCAGCGCCGGCAACACCTTC . TRBJ1-2 TRBV19 .
CASSLFPIAGGRYEQYF TGTGCCAGCAGTTTATTCCCCATAGCGGGAGGTAGGTACGAGCAGTACTTC TRBD2 TRBJ2-7 TRBV2 few
CSARAGTVADQPQHF TGCAGTGCTAGAGCCGGGACAGTGGCTGATCAGCCCCAGCATTTT TRBD1 TRBJ1-5 TRBV20-1 .
CASSMTPFGPQHF TGTGCCAGTAGTATGACGCCTTTTGGGCCCCAGCATTTT . TRBJ1-5 TRBV19 few
CASKGQPEVYGYTF TGCGCCAGCAAGGGGCAGCCTGAAGTTTATGGCTACACCTTC . TRBJ1-2 TRBV5-1 many
CASRSFTGTAVPPGNQPQHF TGTGCCAGCAGATCCTTCACCGGGACAGCGGTCCCCCCCGGAAATCAGCCCCAGCATTTT TRBD1 TRBJ1-5 TRBV6-2/TRBV6-3 .
CASSPTGRAGGYEQYF TGTGCCAGCAGTCCCACGGGGAGGGCCGGAGGCTACGAGCAGTACTTC TRBD2 TRBJ2-7 TRBV11-2 few
CAAGGVGNSNQPQHF TGTGCCGCCGGAGGTGTGGGAAATAGCAATCAGCCCCAGCATTTT . TRBJ1-5 TRBV24-1 .
CAWSVQGSLNEKLFF TGTGCCTGGAGTGTGCAGGGAAGTCTTAATGAAAAACTGTTTTTT . TRBJ1-4 TRBV30 few
CASSQDLTGDGTEAFF TGTGCCAGCAGCCAAGACCTGACAGGCGACGGCACTGAAGCTTTCTTT . TRBJ1-1 TRBV4-2 many
CASSGGGGSQPQHF TGTGCCAGCAGCGGAGGGGGTGGAAGTCAGCCCCAGCATTTT . TRBJ1-5 TRBV9 .
CAISGTEYNEQFF TGTGCCATCAGCGGGACAGAGTACAATGAGCAGTTCTTC TRBD1 TRBJ2-1 TRBV10-3 .
CSASDPNQPQYF TGCAGTGCTAGTGACCCCAATCAGCCCCAGTACTTC . TRBJ2-5 TRBV20-1 .
CASSLSGWNTGELFF TGTGCCAGCAGCTTGAGCGGGTGGAACACCGGGGAGCTGTTTTTT . TRBJ2-2 TRBV5-6 .
CASSTPTTNTGELFF TGTGCCAGCAGCACACCGACAACAAACACCGGGGAGCTGTTTTTT . TRBJ2-2 TRBV28 .
CASSLGFAGTEAF TGCGCCAGCAGCTTGGGTTTCGCTGGCACTGAAGCTTTC . TRBJ2-6 TRBV5-1 .
CASSIGLAGNQPQHF TGTGCCAGTAGTATAGGTTTAGCAGGCAATCAGCCCCAGCATTTT . TRBJ1-5 TRBV19 many
CATSSNRASAEAFF TGTGCCACCAGCAGCAACAGGGCGTCTGCTGAAGCTTTCTTT . TRBJ1-1 TRBV15 .
CASSLDGAVPQETQYF TGTGCCAGCAGCTTAGACGGCGCGGTACCCCAAGAGACCCAGTACTTC . TRBJ2-5 TRBV7-2 .
CASSIRDYGETQYF TGCGCCAGCAGCATCCGGGACTACGGGGAGACCCAGTACTTC TRBD2 TRBJ2-5 TRBV5-1 many
CASAGQGAYEQYF TGCGCCAGCGCGGGACAGGGGGCCTACGAGCAGTACTTC TRBD1 TRBJ2-7 TRBV5-1 many